A selection of T cell receptor beta chains follows, all from one sample in a study of regulatory T cells in long-lasting Graves disease. TCRdb re-called the multiplex PCR reads with MiXCR, one entry per CDR3 protein. The sample contains roughly 420,000 distinct CDR3 sequences, less than 20% of which appear only once. The source was peripheral blood mononuclear cells (PBMCs), collected at new diagnosis, from a patient treated with antithyroid drugs. Source of these receptors: a female donor with Graves disease. CDR3s include the opening cysteine and the closing phenylalanine or tryptophan. D genes are given only for firm matches. Only part of the rows carry a size: once, few, many, or a class if the clone is expanded.

J gene,V gene,clone size,D gene,CDR3 DNA,CDR3 protein
TRBJ2-1,TRBV20-1,NA,TRBD2,TGCAGTGCCGGGGGGGAGAGCGCCTACAATGAGCAGTTCTTC,CSAGGESAYNEQFF
TRBJ2-3,TRBV5-1,many,NA,TGCGCCAGCAGCTTGGGGGGCGATGGAGATACGCAGTATTTT,CASSLGGDGDTQYF
TRBJ1-1,TRBV12-3/TRBV12-4,NA,NA,TGTGCCAGCGGTTCTAGACGGAAGACTGAAGCTTTCTTT,CASGSRRKTEAFF
TRBJ2-3,TRBV7-6,many,NA,TGTGCCAGCAGCTTATGGCAAGACACAGATACGCAGTATTTT,CASSLWQDTDTQYF
TRBJ1-2,TRBV4-1,few,TRBD1,TGCGCCAGCAGCCAAGGCAGGGGGACCTATGGCTACACCTTC,CASSQGRGTYGYTF
TRBJ2-5,TRBV7-2,many,TRBD2,TGTGCCAGCAGCCCCCAACTAGCGGGAGGTAACCAAGAGACCCAGTACTTC,CASSPQLAGGNQETQYF
TRBJ1-2,TRBV6-1,many,NA,TGTGCCAGCTGGGGCACTTCGGACTATGGCTACACCTTC,CASWGTSDYGYTF
TRBJ2-3,TRBV6-1,many,TRBD2,TGTGCCAGCAGGGACTGGACTAGCGGTTTCACAGATACGCAGTATTTT,CASRDWTSGFTDTQYF
TRBJ1-1,TRBV5-1,NA,NA,TGCGCCAGCGGAAGCAACACTGAAGCTTTCTTT,CASGSNTEAFF
TRBJ2-2,TRBV9,NA,TRBD1,TGTGCCAGCAGCGCGGGACAGGCAAACGGGGAGCTGTTTTTT,CASSAGQANGELFF
TRBJ1-1,TRBV6-1,many,NA,TGTGCCAGCAGCCGCGGGGAAGAGTACACTGAAGCTTTCTTT,CASSRGEEYTEAFF
TRBJ2-2,TRBV2,many,NA,TGTGCCAGCAGTGAAGGTGATGAGCTGTTTTTT,CASSEGDELFF
TRBJ1-1,TRBV19,few,TRBD1,TGTGCCAGTAGTGAGACCGGGACAGGGGTGAACACTGAAGCTTTCTTT,CASSETGTGVNTEAFF
TRBJ1-5,TRBV19,few,NA,TGTGCCAGTAGTATAACAGCAGGGGTGGGGCAGCCCCAGCATTTT,CASSITAGVGQPQHF
TRBJ2-3,TRBV6-5,many,TRBD1,TGTGCCAGCAGTTACGAGGCAGGGGGCCTCACAGATACGCAGTATTTT,CASSYEAGGLTDTQYF
TRBJ2-6,TRBV18,NA,NA,TGTTCCAGCTCAACCCCCGCGGGGGCCAACGTCCTGACTTTC,CSSSTPAGANVLTF
TRBJ1-6,TRBV28,NA,NA,TGTGCCAGCACCAGACCCCGGGCCTTTGGCTCACCCCTCCACTTT,CASTRPRAFGSPLHF
TRBJ2-3,TRBV6-1,many,TRBD1,TGTGCCAGCACCAGATTAGACAGGGGGATGACAGATACGCAGTATTTT,CASTRLDRGMTDTQYF
TRBJ1-1,TRBV10-3,many,NA,TGTGCCATCAGGGTACAGGTTAACACTGAAGCTTTCTTT,CAIRVQVNTEAFF
TRBJ2-7,TRBV28,many,NA,TGTGCCAGCAGTCGTGGCTACTACGAGCAGTACTTC,CASSRGYYEQYF
TRBJ2-2,TRBV28,many,TRBD2,TGTGCCAGCACCCCGGGGCTAGCGGGAGTCGGGGACACCGGGGAGCTGTTTTTT,CASTPGLAGVGDTGELFF
TRBJ2-7,TRBV25-1,NA,TRBD1,TGTGCCAGCAGTGGGCGACAGGGATGGGGGGAGCAGTACTTC,CASSGRQGWGEQYF
TRBJ2-7,TRBV28,many,NA,TGTGCCAGCAGTTTGTCAGGTGGGGGGCTAGGGGTTGATTCCTACGAGCAGTACTTC,CASSLSGGGLGVDSYEQYF
TRBJ2-5,TRBV6-2/TRBV6-3,NA,NA,TGTGCCAGCAGTTACTCGGGGAAGACCCAGTACTTC,CASSYSGKTQYF
TRBJ2-3,TRBV27,NA,TRBD2,TGTGCCAGCAGTACCCCAGCGGGAATAGATACGCAGTATTTT,CASSTPAGIDTQYF
TRBJ1-5,TRBV12-3/TRBV12-4,few,TRBD1,TGTGCCAGCAGTTTGGACAGGGGGTTCCAGCCCCAGCATTTT,CASSLDRGFQPQHF
TRBJ2-7,TRBV6-1,NA,TRBD2,TGTGCCAGCTCACCACCGAGGGCAAGCGGGAATTACGAGCAGTACTTC,CASSPPRASGNYEQYF
TRBJ1-1,TRBV12-3/TRBV12-4,many,NA,TGTGCCAGCAGTTTAGGTCTTGGAGCTTTCTTT,CASSLGLGAFF
TRBJ2-7,TRBV4-1,NA,TRBD2,TGCGCCAGCAGCCAAGGACTAGCGGGGGCCTACGGGCAGTACTTC,CASSQGLAGAYGQYF
TRBJ1-4,TRBV9,NA,TRBD1,TGTGCCAGCAGCCCCAGGACAGGGCGCGAGGAAAAACTGTTTTTT,CASSPRTGREEKLFF
TRBJ2-7,TRBV12-3/TRBV12-4,many,TRBD2,TGTGCCAGCTCGGCCAGCGGGAGGGTCTCGAGCGAGCAGTACTTC,CASSASGRVSSEQYF